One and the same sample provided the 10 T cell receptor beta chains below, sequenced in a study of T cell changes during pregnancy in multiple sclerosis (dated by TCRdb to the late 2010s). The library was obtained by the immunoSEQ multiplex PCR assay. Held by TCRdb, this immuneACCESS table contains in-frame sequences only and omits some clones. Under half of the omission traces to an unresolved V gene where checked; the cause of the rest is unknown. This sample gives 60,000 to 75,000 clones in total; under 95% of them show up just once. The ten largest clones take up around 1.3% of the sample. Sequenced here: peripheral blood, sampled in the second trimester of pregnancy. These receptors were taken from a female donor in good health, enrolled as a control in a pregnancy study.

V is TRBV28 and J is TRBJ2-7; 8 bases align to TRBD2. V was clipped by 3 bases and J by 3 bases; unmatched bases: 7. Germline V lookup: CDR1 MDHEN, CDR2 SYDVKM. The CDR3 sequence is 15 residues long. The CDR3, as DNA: TGTGCCAGCAGTTTGGGAGGTAGCGGGGTCTACGAGCAGTACTTC. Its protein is CASSLGGSGVYEQYF.

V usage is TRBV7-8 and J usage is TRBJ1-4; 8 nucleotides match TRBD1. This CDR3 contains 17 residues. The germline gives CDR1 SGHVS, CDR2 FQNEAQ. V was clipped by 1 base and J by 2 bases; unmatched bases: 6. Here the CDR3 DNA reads TGTGCCAGCAGCTTAGAGGACAGGGTTAGGACTAATGAAAAACTGTTTTTT. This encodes CASSLEDRVRTNEKLFF.

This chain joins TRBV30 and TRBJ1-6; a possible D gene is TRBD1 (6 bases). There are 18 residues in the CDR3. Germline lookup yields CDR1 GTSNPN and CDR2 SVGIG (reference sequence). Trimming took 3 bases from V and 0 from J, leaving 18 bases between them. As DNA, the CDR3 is TGTGCCTGGAGCCCTACCGGGACACTGAGCTCCTATAATTCACCCCTCCACTTT. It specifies CAWSPTGTLSSYNSPLHF.

The chain's CDR3 is CASSIAERVNEQFF. DNA for the CDR3: TGTGCCAGCAGCATAGCGGAGAGGGTCAATGAGCAGTTCTTC. This chain uses TRBV4-2 with TRBJ2-1; D might be TRBD2 (6 bases). The germline V gene has CDR1 LGHNA and CDR2 YNFKEQ. Trimming removed 5 bases from V and 6 bases from J, with 14 bases in between. This CDR3 comprises 14 residues.

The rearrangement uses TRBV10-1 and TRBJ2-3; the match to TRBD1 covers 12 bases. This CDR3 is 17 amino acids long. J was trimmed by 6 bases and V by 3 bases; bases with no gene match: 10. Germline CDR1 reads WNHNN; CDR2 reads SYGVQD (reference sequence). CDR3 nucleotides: TGCGCCAGCAGTGACCATCTGGGGGACAGGGGGCCCGATACGCAGTATTTT. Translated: CASSDHLGDRGPDTQYF.

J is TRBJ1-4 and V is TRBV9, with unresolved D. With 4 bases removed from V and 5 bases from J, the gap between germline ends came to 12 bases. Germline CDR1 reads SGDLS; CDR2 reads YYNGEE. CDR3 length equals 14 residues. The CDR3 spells CASSPRTGNEKLFF. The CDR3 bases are TGTGCCAGCAGCCCACGGACGGGGAATGAAAAACTGTTTTTT. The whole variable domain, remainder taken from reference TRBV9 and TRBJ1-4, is DSGVTQTPKHLITATGQRVTLRCSPRSGDLSVYWYQQSLDQGLQFLIQYYNGEERAKGNILERFSAQQFPDLHSELNLSSLELGDSALYFCASSPRTGNEKLFFGSGTQLSVL.

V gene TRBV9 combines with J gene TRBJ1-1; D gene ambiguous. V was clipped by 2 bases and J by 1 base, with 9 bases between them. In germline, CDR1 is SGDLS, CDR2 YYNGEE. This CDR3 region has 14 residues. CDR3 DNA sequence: TGTGCCAGCAGCGTGGCACTAGGGAACACTGAAGCTTTCTTT. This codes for CASSVALGNTEAFF.

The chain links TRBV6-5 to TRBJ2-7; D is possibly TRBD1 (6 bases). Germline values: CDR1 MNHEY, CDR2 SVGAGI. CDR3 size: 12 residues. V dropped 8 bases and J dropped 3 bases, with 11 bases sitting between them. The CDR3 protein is CASGNRVYEQYF. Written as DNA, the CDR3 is TGTGCCAGCGGAAACAGGGTCTACGAGCAGTACTTC.

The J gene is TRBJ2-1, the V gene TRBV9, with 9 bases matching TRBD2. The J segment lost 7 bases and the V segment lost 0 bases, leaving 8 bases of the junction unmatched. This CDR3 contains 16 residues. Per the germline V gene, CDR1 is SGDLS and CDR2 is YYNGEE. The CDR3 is CASSVAPGLAPNEQFF. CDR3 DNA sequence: TGTGCCAGCAGCGTAGCCCCGGGACTAGCCCCGAATGAGCAGTTCTTC. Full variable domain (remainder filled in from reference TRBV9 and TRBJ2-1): DSGVTQTPKHLITATGQRVTLRCSPRSGDLSVYWYQQSLDQGLQFLIQYYNGEERAKGNILERFSAQQFPDLHSELNLSSLELGDSALYFCASSVAPGLAPNEQFFGPGTRLTVL.

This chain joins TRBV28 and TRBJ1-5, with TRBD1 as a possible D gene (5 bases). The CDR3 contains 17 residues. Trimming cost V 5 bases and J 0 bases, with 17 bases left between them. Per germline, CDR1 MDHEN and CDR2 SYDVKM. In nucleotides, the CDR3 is TGTGCCAGCAGTCCACCCCTAAGGGACTCTAGCAATCAGCCCCAGCATTTT. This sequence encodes CASSPPLRDSSNQPQHF.